The present TCR beta chain was sequenced within a study of human T cells and chemical hapten exposure. General observations from the study: Among expanded TCRs, significantly more large CDR3 similarity clusters formed than among controls.

Specified time point: patch test 1, 2 weeks after DPC sensitization. This sample's treatment: therapeutic diphenylcyclopropenone sensitization with weekly scalp DPC. Suited to DPC and affected by alopecia, the donors ranged from 18 to 70 years old. The study's library attached unique molecular identifiers to single cDNA molecules. From the RACE reads, TCRdb called clonotypes with MiXCR, one entry per CDR3 protein. The sample shows tens of thousands of distinct CDR3 sequences, over 9% of them seen only once. This CDR3 has 16 residues. Germline-derived CDR1 and CDR2 are SGDLS and YYNGEE. V lost 4 bases and J 3 bases, leaving 17 bases between the germline ends. A word on this clonotype: Its antigen is still unknown.

Material: whole blood, obtained in connection with sensitization to the hapten diphenylcyclopropenone (DPC). The J gene is TRBJ2-1, the V gene TRBV9; D uncertain. This clonotype was obtained from a woman aged 45 to 65 with alopecia areata. Some clones in this sample may be carry-over from other donors' samples. This chain's CDR3 is CASSPRGAGVYNEQFF. The CDR3 DNA is TGTGCCAGCAGCCCCCGAGGAGCTGGGGTCTACAATGAGCAGTTCTTC.